Below are 7 T cell receptor beta chains sequenced from a single sample in a study of spatial heterogeneity in lung cancer. Study-wide points: Tumor mutation counts were tracked by expanded intratumoral alpha and beta TCR counts.

From the 5' RACE reads, TCRdb called clonotypes with MiXCR, one entry per CDR3 protein. The sample has roughly 28,000 distinct CDR3 sequences; roughly 7.4% are singletons. No antigen has been identified for these receptors. Indicated time point: sample taken at primary tumor resection. Material: lung tumor tissue, obtained at surgery. These receptor sequences come from a male donor with early-stage non-small cell lung cancer.

V and J are TRBV27 and TRBJ2-1; D possibly matches TRBD1 or TRBD2 (5 bases each). Germline V CDR1 and CDR2: MNHEY, SMNVEV (reference sequence). The CDR3 loop spans 14 amino acids. Trimming left V 2 bases short and J 5 bases short, with 10 bases between. In DNA, the CDR3 is TGTGCCAGCAGTTTAACGGGGCGGAACAATGAGCAGTTCTTC. Amino acid sequence: CASSLTGRNNEQFF.

In this sample, this clonotype turned up a few times. The rearrangement uses TRBV2 and TRBJ2-5; D call uncertain. In germline, CDR1 is SNHLY, CDR2 FYNNEI. Trimming pared 4 bases from V and 3 bases from J, leaving 9 bases between. This CDR3 region has 13 residues. In DNA form, the CDR3 reads TGTGCCAGCAGTGCCGAACAAAAAGAGACCCAGTACTTC. Translating gives CASSAEQKETQYF.

This clonotype was seen more than once but under ten times. The chain recombines TRBV20-1 with TRBJ2-7; D remains ambiguous. The length of the CDR3 is 15 residues. Trimming shortened V by 1 base and J by 6 bases, and 19 bases separated the two germline ends. The germline gives CDR1 DFQATT, CDR2 SNEGSKA (reference sequence). For the CDR3, the DNA is TGCAGTGCTAGAGGCCGTACGAGTCTCTCGGGCGAGCAGTACTTC. Amino acids: CSARGRTSLSGEQYF.

The sample holds many counts of this clonotype. V gene TRBV30 combines with J gene TRBJ1-1; D unresolved. CDR3 length equals 13 residues. V was trimmed by 1 base and J by 0 bases, leaving 6 bases between them. Germline V gives CDR1 GTSNPN, CDR2 SVGIG (reference sequence). In DNA form, the CDR3 reads TGTGCCTGGAGTGCGAAGATGAACACTGAAGCTTTCTTT. Its protein is CAWSAKMNTEAFF.

This clonotype was found many times. This chain uses TRBV4-2 with TRBJ2-1; D unresolved. Germline assignment: CDR1 LGHNA and CDR2 YNFKEQ. V dropped 3 bases and J dropped 4 bases, with 13 bases sitting between them. The CDR3 covers 15 residues. In nucleotides, the CDR3 is TGTGCCAGCAGCCACTTGAACGGAGCGTACAATGAGCAGTTCTTC. Translating it yields CASSHLNGAYNEQFF.

The V call is TRBV2, the J call TRBJ2-7; no reliable D call. Germline V gene sequence: CDR1 SNHLY, CDR2 FYNNEI. V was clipped by 6 bases and J by 7 bases, with 19 bases between them. The length of the CDR3 is 14 residues. DNA of the CDR3: TGTGCCAGCAGGGATAACCTACAGAGAAGGGAGCAGTACTTC. It is translated as CASRDNLQRREQYF.

The table lists this clonotype with many counts. The chain carries TRBV28 and TRBJ1-5, with 12 bases that match TRBD1. The germline gives CDR1 MDHEN, CDR2 SYDVKM. The CDR3 sequence is 18 residues long. The ends lost 5 bases at V and 6 bases at J; junction bases unmatched: 14. CDR3 bases: TGTGCCAGCAGTCTCACCCCGGGACAGGGGGCAGGATTTCAGCCCCAGCATTTT. This codes for CASSLTPGQGAGFQPQHF.